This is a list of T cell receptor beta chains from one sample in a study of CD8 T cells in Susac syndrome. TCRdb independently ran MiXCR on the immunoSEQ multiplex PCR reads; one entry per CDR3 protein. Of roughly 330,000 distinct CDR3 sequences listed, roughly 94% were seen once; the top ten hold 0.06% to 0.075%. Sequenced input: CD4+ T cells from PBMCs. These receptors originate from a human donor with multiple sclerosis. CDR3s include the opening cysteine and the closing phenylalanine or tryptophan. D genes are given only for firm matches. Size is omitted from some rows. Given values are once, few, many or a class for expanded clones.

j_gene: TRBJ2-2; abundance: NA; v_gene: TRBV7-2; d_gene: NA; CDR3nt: TGTGCCACCGGCCTCGTCAACGGGGAGCTGTTTTTT; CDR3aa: CATGLVNGELFF
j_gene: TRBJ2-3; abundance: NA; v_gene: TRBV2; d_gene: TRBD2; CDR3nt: TGTGCCAGCAGTGAAATGAGACTAGCGGGGACAGATACGCAGTATTTT; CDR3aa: CASSEMRLAGTDTQYF
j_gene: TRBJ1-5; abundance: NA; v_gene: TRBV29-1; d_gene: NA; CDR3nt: TGCAGCGTCGGCGATCTTGAGCCCCAGCATTTT; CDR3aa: CSVGDLEPQHF
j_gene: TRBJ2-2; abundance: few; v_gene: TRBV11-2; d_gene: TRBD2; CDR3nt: TGTGCCAGCAGGAAGAAGACTAGCGGGGGGGCCGGGAACACCGGGGAGCTGTTTTTT; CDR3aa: CASRKKTSGGAGNTGELFF
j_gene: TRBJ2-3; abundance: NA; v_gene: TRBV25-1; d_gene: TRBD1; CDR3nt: TGTGCCAGCACGTCCCCGACAGGGAAGGTTGGAACAGATACGCAGTATTTT; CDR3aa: CASTSPTGKVGTDTQYF
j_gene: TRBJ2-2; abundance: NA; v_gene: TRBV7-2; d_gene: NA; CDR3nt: TGTGCCAGCAGCTTAGAGGCGGGGAGCGGGGAGCTGTTTTTT; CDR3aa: CASSLEAGSGELFF
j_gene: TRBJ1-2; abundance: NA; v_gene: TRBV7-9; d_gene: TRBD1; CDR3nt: TGTGCCAGCAGCGCTTCCGGGACAGGAACCTATGGCTACACCTTC; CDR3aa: CASSASGTGTYGYTF
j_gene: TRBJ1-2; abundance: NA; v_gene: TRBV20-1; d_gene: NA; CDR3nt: TGCAGTGCTAGAGATTTAGCGGCAGGGACTAACTATGGCTACACCTTC; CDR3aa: CSARDLAAGTNYGYTF
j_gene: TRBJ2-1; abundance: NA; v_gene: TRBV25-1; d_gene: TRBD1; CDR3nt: TGTGCCAGCATCCCCCCCGGGACAGGGGGCGCGTCACGCCTGTTCTTC; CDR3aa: CASIPPGTGGASRLFF
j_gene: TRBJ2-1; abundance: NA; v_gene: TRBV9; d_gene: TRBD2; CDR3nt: TGTGCCAGCAGCGTAGGGAATAGCGGGGATGAGCAGTTCTTC; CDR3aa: CASSVGNSGDEQFF
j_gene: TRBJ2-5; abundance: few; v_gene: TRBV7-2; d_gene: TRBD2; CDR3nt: TGTGCCAGCAGCTTCGGCGGGAGGGACGAGACCCAGTACTTC; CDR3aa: CASSFGGRDETQYF
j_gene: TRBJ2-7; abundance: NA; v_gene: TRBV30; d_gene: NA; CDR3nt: TGTGCCTGGAGTGTTTTAGGCCAGTGGACCGAGAGCTCCTACGAGCAGTACTTC; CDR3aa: CAWSVLGQWTESSYEQYF
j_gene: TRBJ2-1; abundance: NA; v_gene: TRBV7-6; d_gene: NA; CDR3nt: TGTGCCAGCAGCTTAGCGGGAGGAGGGAGGAATGAGCAGTTCTTC; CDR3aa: CASSLAGGGRNEQFF
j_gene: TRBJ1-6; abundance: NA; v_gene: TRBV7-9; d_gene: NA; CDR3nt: TGTGCCAGCAGCTTCAGTCCCAGGGCAGGGAATTCACCCCTCCACTTT; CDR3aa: CASSFSPRAGNSPLHF
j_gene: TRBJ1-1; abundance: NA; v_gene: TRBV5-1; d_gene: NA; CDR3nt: TGCGCCAGCAGCTTGATAGGTGTGAACACTGAAGCTTTCTTT; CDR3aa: CASSLIGVNTEAFF
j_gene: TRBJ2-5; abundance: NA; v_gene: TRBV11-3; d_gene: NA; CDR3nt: TGTGCCAGCAGCGACGGGACGGAGACGGCCCAGTACTTC; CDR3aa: CASSDGTETAQYF
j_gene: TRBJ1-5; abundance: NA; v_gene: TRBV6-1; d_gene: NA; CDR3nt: TGTGCCAGCAGTGACCGGGCCGCGGGTCAGCCCCAGCATTTT; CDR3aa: CASSDRAAGQPQHF
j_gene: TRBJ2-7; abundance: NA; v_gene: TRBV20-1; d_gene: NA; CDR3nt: TGCAGTGCTAGAGATCAGGCTCCGGGGTCCTACGAGCAGTACTTC; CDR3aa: CSARDQAPGSYEQYF
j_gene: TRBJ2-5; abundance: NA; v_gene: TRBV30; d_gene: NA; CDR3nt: TGTGCCTGGAGTCTAGGGGCAGGCGAACAAGAGACCCAGTACTTC; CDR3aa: CAWSLGAGEQETQYF
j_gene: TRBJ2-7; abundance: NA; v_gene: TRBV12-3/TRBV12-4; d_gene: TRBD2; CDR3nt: TGTGCCAGCAGTTTGTTGCTAGCGGAGACCCCTCGGCAGTACTTC; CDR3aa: CASSLLLAETPRQYF
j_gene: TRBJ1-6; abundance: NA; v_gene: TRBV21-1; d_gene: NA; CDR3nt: TGTGCCAGCAGCAACATCCCCACCACCCGGAGTTCACCCCTCCACTTT; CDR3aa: CASSNIPTTRSSPLHF
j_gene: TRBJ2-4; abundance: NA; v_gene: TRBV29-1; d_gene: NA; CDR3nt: TGCAGCGTTGAAGAGGGGGCCAGGCCCAAAAACATTCAGTACTTC; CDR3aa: CSVEEGARPKNIQYF
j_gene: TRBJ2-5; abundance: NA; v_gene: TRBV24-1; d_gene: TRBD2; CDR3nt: TGTGCCACCAGTGATCCGGAGGGACTAGCGGGGCAAGAGACCCAGTACTTC; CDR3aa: CATSDPEGLAGQETQYF
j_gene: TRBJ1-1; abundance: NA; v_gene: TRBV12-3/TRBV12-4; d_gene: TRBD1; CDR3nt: TGTGCCAGCAGAACACAGGGGGCCAACACTGAAGCTTTCTTT; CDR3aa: CASRTQGANTEAFF
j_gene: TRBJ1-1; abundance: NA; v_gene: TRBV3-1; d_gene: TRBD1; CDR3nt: TGTGCCAGCAGCCAAGATGGGCACAGGGGCTTGGGGGCTTTCTTT; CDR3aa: CASSQDGHRGLGAFF